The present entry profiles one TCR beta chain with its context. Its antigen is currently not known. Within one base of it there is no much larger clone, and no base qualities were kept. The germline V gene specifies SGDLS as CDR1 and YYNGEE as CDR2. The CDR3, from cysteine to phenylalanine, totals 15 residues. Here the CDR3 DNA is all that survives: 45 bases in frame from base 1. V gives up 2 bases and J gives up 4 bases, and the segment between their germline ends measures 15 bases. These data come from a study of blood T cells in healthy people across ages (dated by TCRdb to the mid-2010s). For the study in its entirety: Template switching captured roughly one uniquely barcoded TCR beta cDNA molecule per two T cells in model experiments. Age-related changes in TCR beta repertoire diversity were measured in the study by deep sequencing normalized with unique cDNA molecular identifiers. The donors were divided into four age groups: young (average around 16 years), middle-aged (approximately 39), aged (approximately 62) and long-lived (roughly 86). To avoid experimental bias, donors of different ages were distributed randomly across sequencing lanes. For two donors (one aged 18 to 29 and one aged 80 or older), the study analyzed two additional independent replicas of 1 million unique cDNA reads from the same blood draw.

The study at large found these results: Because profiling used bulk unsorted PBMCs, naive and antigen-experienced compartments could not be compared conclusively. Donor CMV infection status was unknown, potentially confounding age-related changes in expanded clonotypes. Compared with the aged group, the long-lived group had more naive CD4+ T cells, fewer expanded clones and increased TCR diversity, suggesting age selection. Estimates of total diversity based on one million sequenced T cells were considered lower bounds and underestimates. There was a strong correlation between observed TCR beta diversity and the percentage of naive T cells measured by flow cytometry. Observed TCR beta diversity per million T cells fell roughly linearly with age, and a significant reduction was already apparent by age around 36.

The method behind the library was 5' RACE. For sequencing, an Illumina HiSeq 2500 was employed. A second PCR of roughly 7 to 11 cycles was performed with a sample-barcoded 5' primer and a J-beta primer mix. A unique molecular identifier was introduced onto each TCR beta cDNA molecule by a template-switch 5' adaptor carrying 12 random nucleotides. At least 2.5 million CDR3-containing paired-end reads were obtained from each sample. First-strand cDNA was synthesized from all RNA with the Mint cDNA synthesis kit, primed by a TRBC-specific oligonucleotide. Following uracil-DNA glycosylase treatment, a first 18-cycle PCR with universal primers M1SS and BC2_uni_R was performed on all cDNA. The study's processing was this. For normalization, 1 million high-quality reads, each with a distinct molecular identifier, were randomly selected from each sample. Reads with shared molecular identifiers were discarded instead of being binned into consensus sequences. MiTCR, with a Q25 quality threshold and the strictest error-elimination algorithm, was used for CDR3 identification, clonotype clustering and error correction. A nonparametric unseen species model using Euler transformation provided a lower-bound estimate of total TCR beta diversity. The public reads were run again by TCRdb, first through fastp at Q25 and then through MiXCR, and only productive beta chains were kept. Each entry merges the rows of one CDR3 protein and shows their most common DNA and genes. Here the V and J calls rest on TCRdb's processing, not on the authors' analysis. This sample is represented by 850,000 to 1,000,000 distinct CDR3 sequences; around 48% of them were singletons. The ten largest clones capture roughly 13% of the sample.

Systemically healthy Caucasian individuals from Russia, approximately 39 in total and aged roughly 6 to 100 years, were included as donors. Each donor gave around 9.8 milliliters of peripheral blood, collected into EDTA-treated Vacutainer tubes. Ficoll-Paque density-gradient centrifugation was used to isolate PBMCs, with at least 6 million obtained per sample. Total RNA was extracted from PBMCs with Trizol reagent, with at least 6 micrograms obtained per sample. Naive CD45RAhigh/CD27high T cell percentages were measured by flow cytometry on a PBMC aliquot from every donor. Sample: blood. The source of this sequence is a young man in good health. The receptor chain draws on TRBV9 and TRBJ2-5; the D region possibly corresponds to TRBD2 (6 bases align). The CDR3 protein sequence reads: CASSVSGTGGETQYF. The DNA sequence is TGTGCCAGCAGCGTCTCCGGGACTGGAGGAGAGACCCAGTACTTC.